The present TCR beta chain was sequenced within a study of cytomegalovirus exposure and HLA in healthy donors. Study in general: In an early release, HLA-typed donors contributed approximately 82 million unique TCR sequences.

Germline V gene sequence: CDR1 SGHTA, CDR2 FQGNSA. The ends lost 2 bases at V and 9 bases at J; junction bases unmatched: 11. The CDR3 has 15 residues. Donors were ostensibly healthy at sampling, although undocumented immune exposures were probable. Comments on this clone: What it recognizes is unknown.

Findings and limits, study-wide: As a later analysis revealed, most CMV-associated TCR beta chains appeared HLA-restricted. When analyzed later, a missense DCLRE1C variant was found to be linked to TCR beta V- and J-gene trimming.

PCR used 60 Vbeta primers and 13 Jbeta primers. The repertoire was sequenced with immunoSEQ multiplex PCR; TCRdb's copy has only in-frame clones and lacks some. The profile shows about 160,000 clones, roughly 90% of them singletons. Material: PBMCs. This TCR was sampled from a woman aged 18-29 years in good health and CMV-seronegative. This chain uses TRBV7-2 with TRBJ1-1; 8 positions agree with TRBD1. In DNA, the CDR3 is TGTGCCAGCAGCTTACCCGGGACAGGAGACGATCAAGCTTTCTTT. It is translated as CASSLPGTGDDQAFF.